The present entry profiles one T cell receptor (beta chain) with its context. V was clipped by 7 bases and J by 3 bases; unmatched bases: 3. The germline V gene has CDR1 SQVTM and CDR2 ANQGSEA. The CDR3 length is 12 residues. Membership in each cohort depended on participant-reported clinical history. Symptom resolution, clearance, or two negative PCRs marked the recovered donors of Cohort 3. These data originate in a study of blood T cell repertoires in COVID-19. In the study overall: Nucleic acid was either cDNA or gDNA, and it came from T cells, B-cell-depleted T cells, or PBMCs.

In the source study's methods: Using reference gene primer amplification, nucleated cell counts were estimated. Libraries were prepared by immunoSEQ multiplex PCR; TCRdb keeps only in-frame clonotypes and omits some of them. V and J calls and clone size are given by that table; D and trimming were obtained from the DNA. The sample holds 200,000 to 250,000 clones, around 84% seen once. Sequences were obtained from PBMCs or T cells enriched from blood (not recorded which). V gene TRBV29-1 combines with J gene TRBJ1-2, with TRBD1 matching over 9 bases. The clonotype was recovered from a woman aged 40 to 55 who had recovered from COVID-19. CDR3 sequence (DNA): TGCAGCGATAGGACAGGGGACTATGGCTACACCTTC. Amino acids: CSDRTGDYGYTF.